This T cell receptor (beta chain) derives from a study of blood T cell repertoires in COVID-19. Study in general: Material from acute and convalescent COVID-19 was sourced from the United States, Italy and Spain. In each case, the material was cDNA or gDNA derived from T cells, B-cell-depleted T cells, or PBMCs.

This CDR3 is built from 14 residues. V lost 0 bases to trimming and J lost 2 bases, with 5 bases between them. Per the germline V gene, CDR1 is PRHDT and CDR2 is FYEKMQ (reference sequence). Original methodology: Cell counts per sample came from amplifying reference gene primers. Some clones are missing from TCRdb's copy, which holds only in-frame ones; the method was immunoSEQ multiplex PCR. The V and J calls and clone size were taken over from that table, and D and trimming were inferred from the DNA. The sample lists approximately 260,000 clones; around four fifths were seen once. Sequencing was carried out using peripheral blood. The chain has TRBV13 and TRBJ1-5; D is ambiguous. The sequence was collected from a woman aged 40 to 55 with active or convalescent COVID-19. The CDR3 region is CASSLGRGNQPQHF. In DNA form, the CDR3 reads TGTGCCAGCAGCTTAGGACGGGGCAATCAGCCCCAGCATTTT. The full variable domain, in which reference TRBV13 and TRBJ1-5 provide the parts outside the CDR3, is AAGVIQSPRHLIKEKRETATLKCYPIPRHDTVYWYQQGPGQDPQFLISFYEKMQSDKGSIPDRFSAQQFSDYHSELNMSSLELGDSALYFCASSLGRGNQPQHFGDGTRLSIL.